Listed below are T cell receptor beta chains from one sample, sequenced in a study of memory CD4+ T cells and cytomegalovirus serostatus. The repertoire was sequenced with immunoSEQ multiplex PCR; TCRdb's copy has only in-frame clones and lacks some. The data show roughly 28,000 clones, with about four fifths seen just once and 0.65% to 0.85% held by the top ten. Sequencing was performed on memory CD4+ T cells from blood. The source is an adult in good health and CMV-seronegative. The CDR3 runs from the conserved cysteine through the conserved F or W. The D gene is left open where the match is weak. Size is omitted from some rows. Given values are once, few, many or a class for expanded clones.

d_gene,abundance,j_gene,v_gene,CDR3aa,CDR3nt
TRBD1,-,TRBJ2-5,TRBV5-4,CASSPTGVNQETQYF,TGTGCCAGCAGCCCGACAGGGGTGAACCAAGAGACCCAGTACTTC
-,-,TRBJ2-5,TRBV7-8,CASSQQTVPEETQYF,TGTGCCAGCAGCCAACAAACAGTCCCAGAAGAGACCCAGTACTTC
-,-,TRBJ1-2,TRBV5-4,CASSLTGNGYTF,TGTGCCAGCAGCTTGACAGGGAACGGCTACACCTTC
TRBD1,-,TRBJ1-1,TRBV7-2,CASSLHRGTEAFF,TGTGCCAGCAGCCTGCACAGGGGTACTGAAGCTTTCTTT
-,-,TRBJ1-2,TRBV7-2,CASSPRTESNYGYTF,TGTGCCAGCAGCCCTCGGACTGAATCTAACTATGGCTACACCTTC
TRBD1,-,TRBJ1-1,TRBV10-2,CASSEFDRGNTEAFF,TGCGCCAGCAGTGAATTCGACAGGGGGAACACTGAAGCTTTCTTT
TRBD1,few,TRBJ1-4,TRBV6-1,CASSDTGGGEKLFF,TGTGCCAGCAGCGATACAGGGGGCGGTGAAAAACTGTTTTTT
-,-,TRBJ1-1,TRBV6-1,CASRGHQNTEAFF,TGTGCCAGCAGGGGACACCAGAACACTGAAGCTTTCTTT
-,-,TRBJ1-2,TRBV7-2,CASSLNIRGGDGYTF,TGTGCCAGCAGCTTAAACATTCGGGGGGGAGATGGCTACACCTTC
-,-,TRBJ1-2,TRBV10-3,CAISADNHYGYTF,TGTGCCATCAGTGCAGACAACCACTATGGCTACACCTTC
-,-,TRBJ1-1,TRBV6-5,CASRSRGGNTEAFF,TGTGCCAGCAGGAGCAGGGGAGGGAACACTGAAGCTTTCTTT
-,-,TRBJ1-1,TRBV5-1,CASSLGFAGDTEAFF,TGCGCCAGCAGCTTGGGCTTCGCGGGAGACACTGAAGCTTTCTTT
-,-,TRBJ2-7,TRBV2,CASGQGLVEQYF,TGTGCCAGCGGCCAGGGGCTAGTCGAGCAGTACTTC
TRBD1,-,TRBJ2-2,TRBV19,CASSIYDRGAGELFF,TGTGCCAGTAGTATATACGACAGGGGGGCCGGGGAGCTGTTTTTT
TRBD1,-,TRBJ1-1,TRBV10-3,CATEGTVNTEAFF,TGTGCCACCGAGGGGACAGTGAACACTGAAGCTTTCTTT
-,-,TRBJ2-2,TRBV6-1,CASSEHPLWDGTGELFF,TGTGCCAGCAGTGAACATCCTTTATGGGACGGCACCGGGGAGCTGTTTTTT
-,few,TRBJ1-2,TRBV6-5,CASRSDTNYGYTF,TGTGCCAGCAGGTCAGACACAAACTATGGCTACACCTTC
-,-,TRBJ1-5,TRBV2,CASKAEGVGNQPQHF,TGTGCCAGCAAAGCCGAAGGGGTCGGCAATCAGCCCCAGCATTTT
TRBD1,few,TRBJ1-6,TRBV19,CASTVGPTGNGSPLHF,TGTGCCAGTACCGTGGGCCCGACAGGGAACGGTTCACCCCTCCACTTT
-,-,TRBJ2-6,TRBV5-1,CASSLVGIPGANVLTF,TGCGCCAGCAGCTTGGTCGGCATTCCTGGGGCCAACGTCCTGACTTTC
TRBD1,-,TRBJ2-5,TRBV7-2,CASSLGDRVRETQYF,TGTGCCAGCAGCTTAGGGGACAGGGTGCGGGAGACCCAGTACTTC
TRBD1,-,TRBJ1-1,TRBV5-1,CASSQGASNLNTEAFF,TGCGCCAGCAGCCAGGGGGCGTCTAATCTGAACACTGAAGCTTTCTTT
TRBD1,-,TRBJ1-1,TRBV5-1,CASSFARGLEGEAFF,TGCGCCAGCAGCTTTGCCAGGGGGCTAGAGGGTGAAGCTTTCTTT
-,-,TRBJ1-3,TRBV6-5,CASRAKNTIYF,TGTGCCAGCAGAGCGAAAAACACCATATATTTT